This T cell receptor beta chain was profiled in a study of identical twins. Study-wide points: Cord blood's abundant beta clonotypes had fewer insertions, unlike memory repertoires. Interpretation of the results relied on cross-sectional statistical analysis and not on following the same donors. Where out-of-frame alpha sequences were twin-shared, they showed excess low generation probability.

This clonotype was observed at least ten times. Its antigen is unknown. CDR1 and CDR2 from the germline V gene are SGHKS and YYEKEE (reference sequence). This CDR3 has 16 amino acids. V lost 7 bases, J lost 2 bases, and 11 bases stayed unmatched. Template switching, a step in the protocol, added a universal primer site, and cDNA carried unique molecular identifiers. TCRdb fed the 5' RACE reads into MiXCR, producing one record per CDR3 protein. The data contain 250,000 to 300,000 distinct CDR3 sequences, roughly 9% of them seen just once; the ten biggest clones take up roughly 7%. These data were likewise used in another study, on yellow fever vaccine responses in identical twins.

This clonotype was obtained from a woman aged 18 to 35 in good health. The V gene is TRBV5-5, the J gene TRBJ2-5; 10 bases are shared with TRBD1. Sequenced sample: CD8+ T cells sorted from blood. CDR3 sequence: CASDHRDRGEQETQYF. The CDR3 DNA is TGTGCCAGCGACCACCGGGACAGGGGAGAACAAGAGACCCAGTACTTC.